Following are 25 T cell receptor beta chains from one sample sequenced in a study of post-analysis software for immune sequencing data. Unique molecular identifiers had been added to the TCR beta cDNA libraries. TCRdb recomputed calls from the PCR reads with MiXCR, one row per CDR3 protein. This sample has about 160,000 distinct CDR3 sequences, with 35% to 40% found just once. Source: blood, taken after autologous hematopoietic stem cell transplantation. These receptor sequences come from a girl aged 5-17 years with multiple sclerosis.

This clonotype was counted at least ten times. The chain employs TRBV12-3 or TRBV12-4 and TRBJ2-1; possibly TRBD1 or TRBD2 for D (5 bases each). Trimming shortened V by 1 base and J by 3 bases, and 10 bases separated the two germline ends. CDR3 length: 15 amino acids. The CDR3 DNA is TGTGCCAGCAGTTTAGAAGGAGGACACTACAATGAGCAGTTCTTC. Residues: CASSLEGGHYNEQFF.

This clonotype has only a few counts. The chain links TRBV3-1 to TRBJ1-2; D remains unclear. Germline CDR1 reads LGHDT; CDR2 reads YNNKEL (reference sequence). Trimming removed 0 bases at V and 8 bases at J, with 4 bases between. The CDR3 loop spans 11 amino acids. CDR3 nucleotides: TGTGCCAGCAGCCAAGATACCGGCTACACCTTC. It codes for CASSQDTGYTF.

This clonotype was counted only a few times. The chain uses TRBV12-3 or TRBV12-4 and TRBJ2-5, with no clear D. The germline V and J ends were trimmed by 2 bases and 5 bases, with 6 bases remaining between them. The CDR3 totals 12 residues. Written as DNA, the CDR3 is TGTGCCAGCAGTTTAAAGGTGGAGACCCAGTACTTC. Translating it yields CASSLKVETQYF.

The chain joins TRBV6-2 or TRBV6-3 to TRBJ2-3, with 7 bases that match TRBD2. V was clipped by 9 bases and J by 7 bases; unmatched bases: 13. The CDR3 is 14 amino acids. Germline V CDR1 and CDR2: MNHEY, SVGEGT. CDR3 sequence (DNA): TGTGCCAGTCGATCTCTAGCGGCCGGATATACGCAGTATTTT. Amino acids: CASRSLAAGYTQYF.

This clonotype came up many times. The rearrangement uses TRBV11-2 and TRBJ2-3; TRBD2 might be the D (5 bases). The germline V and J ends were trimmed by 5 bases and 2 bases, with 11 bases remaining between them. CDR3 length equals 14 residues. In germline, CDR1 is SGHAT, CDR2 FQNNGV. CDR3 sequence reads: CASSEAGLTDTQYF. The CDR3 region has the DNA TGTGCCAGCAGCGAGGCGGGCCTCACAGATACGCAGTATTTT.

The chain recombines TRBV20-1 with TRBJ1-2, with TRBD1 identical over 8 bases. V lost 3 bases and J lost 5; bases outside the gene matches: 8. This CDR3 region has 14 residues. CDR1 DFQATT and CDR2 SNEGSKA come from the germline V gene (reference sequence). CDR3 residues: CSASPDRGGYGYTF. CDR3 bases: TGCAGTGCTAGCCCTGACAGGGGAGGATATGGCTACACCTTC.

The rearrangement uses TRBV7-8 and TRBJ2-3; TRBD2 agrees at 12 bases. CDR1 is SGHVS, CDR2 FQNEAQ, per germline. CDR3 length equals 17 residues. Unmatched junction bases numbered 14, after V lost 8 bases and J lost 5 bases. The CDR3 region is CASSNEASGRVGDTQYF. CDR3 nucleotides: TGTGCCAGCTCAAATGAGGCTAGCGGGAGGGTCGGAGATACGCAGTATTTT.

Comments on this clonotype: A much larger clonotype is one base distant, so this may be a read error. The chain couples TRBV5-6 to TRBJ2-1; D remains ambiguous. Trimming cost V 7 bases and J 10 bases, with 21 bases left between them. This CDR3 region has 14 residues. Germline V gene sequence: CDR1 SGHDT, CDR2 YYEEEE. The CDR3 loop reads CASGSDIFLVEQFF. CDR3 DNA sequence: TGTGCCAGCGGCTCAGACATTTTTTTGGTCGAGCAGTTCTTC.

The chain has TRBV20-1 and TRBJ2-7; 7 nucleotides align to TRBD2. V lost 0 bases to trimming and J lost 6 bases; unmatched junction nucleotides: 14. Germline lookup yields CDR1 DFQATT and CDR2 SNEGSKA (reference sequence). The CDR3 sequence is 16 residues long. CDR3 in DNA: TGCAGTGCTAGAGATAATCGCGGGAGCGGGGTAGGCGAGCAGTACTTC. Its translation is CSARDNRGSGVGEQYF.

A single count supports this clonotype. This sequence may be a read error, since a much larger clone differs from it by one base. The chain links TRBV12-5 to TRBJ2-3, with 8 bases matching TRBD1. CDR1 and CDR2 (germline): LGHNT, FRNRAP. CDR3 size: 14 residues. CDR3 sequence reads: CAGGRQGNSDTQYF. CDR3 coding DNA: TGTGCTGGTGGTCGACAGGGGAATTCAGATACGCAGTATTTT.

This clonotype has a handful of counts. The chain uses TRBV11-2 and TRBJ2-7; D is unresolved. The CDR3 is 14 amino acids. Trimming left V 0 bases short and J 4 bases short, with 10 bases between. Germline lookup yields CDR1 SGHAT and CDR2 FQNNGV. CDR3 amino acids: CASSLDRWGYEQYF. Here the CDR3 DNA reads TGTGCCAGCAGCTTAGACAGGTGGGGTTACGAGCAGTACTTC.

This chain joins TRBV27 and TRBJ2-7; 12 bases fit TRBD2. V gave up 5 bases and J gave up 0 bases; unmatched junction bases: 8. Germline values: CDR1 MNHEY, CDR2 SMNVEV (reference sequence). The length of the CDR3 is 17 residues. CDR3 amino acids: CASSGVSSGRDSYEQYF. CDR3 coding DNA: TGTGCCAGCAGTGGGGTCTCTAGCGGGAGGGACTCCTACGAGCAGTACTTC.

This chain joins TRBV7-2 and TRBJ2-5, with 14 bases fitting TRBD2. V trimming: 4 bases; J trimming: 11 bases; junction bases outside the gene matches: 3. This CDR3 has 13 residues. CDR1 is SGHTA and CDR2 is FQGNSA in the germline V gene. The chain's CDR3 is CASSSGLAGEQYF. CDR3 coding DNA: TGTGCCAGCAGCTCGGGACTAGCGGGGGAGCAGTACTTC. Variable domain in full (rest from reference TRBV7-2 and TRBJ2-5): GAGVSQSPSNKVTEKGKDVELRCDPISGHTALYWYRQSLGQGLEFLIYFQGNSAPDKSGLPSDRFSAERTGGSVSTLTIQRTQQEDSAVYLCASSSGLAGEQYFGPGTRLLVL.

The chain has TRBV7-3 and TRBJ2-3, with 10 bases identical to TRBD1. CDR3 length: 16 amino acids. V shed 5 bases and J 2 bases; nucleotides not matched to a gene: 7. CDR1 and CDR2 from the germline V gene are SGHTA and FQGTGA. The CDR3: CASSPRGTGVTDTQYF. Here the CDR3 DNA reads TGTGCCAGCAGCCCGAGAGGGACAGGGGTCACAGATACGCAGTATTTT.

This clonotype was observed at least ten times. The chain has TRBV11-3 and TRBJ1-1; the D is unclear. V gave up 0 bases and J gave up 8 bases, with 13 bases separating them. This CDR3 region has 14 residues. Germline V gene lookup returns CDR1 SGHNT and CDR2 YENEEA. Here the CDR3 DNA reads TGTGCCAGCAGCTTAGATCTAGGGAGTCGGGAAGCTTTCTTT. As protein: CASSLDLGSREAFF. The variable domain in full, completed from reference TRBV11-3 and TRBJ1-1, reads EAGVVQSPRYKIIEKKQPVAFWCNPISGHNTLYWYLQNLGQGPELLIRYENEEAVDDSQLPKDRFSAERLKGVDSTLKIQPAELGDSAVYLCASSLDLGSREAFFGQGTRLTVV.

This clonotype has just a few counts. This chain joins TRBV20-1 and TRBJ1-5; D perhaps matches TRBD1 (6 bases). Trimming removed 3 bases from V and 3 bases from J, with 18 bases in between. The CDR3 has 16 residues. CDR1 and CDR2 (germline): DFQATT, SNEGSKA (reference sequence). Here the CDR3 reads CSASRAGDPFNQPQHF. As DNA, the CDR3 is TGCAGTGCTAGTCGGGCAGGGGACCCTTTCAATCAGCCCCAGCATTTT.

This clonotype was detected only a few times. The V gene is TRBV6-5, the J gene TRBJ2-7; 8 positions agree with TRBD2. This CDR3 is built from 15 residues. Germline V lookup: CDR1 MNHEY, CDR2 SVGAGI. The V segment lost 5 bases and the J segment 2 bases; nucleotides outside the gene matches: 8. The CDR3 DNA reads TGTGCCAGCAGTCAAAAGATTAGCGGGGCCTACGAGCAGTACTTC. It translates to CASSQKISGAYEQYF.

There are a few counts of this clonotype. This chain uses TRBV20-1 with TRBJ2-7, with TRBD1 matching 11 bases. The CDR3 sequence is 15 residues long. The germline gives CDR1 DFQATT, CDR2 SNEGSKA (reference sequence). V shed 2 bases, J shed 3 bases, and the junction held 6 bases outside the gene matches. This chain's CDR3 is CSARQGQGGFYEQYF. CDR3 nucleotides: TGCAGTGCTAGACAGGGACAGGGGGGATTCTACGAGCAGTACTTC.

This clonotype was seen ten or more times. The chain's CDR3 is CSVGFGSLSRETQYF. In DNA form, the CDR3 reads TGCAGCGTTGGTTTTGGATCCTTATCCAGAGAGACCCAGTACTTC. The rearrangement joins TRBV29-1 to TRBJ2-5; D uncertain. The CDR3 covers 15 residues. Deletions cut 4 bases from V and 4 bases from J, with 19 bases between. CDR1 is SQVTM, CDR2 ANQGSEA, per germline. Full variable domain (outside the CDR3, taken from reference TRBV29-1 and TRBJ2-5): SAVISQKPSRDICQRGTSLTIQCQVDSQVTMMFWYRQQPGQSLTLIATANQGSEATYESGFVIDKFPISRPNLTFSTLTVSNMSPEDSSIYLCSVGFGSLSRETQYFGPGTRLLVL.

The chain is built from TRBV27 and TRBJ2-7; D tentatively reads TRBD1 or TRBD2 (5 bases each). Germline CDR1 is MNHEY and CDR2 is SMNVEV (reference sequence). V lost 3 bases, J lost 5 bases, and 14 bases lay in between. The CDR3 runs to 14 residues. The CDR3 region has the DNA TGTGCCAGCAGTTTCGGCAGGGAGTTCAACGAGCAGTACTTC. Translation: CASSFGREFNEQYF.

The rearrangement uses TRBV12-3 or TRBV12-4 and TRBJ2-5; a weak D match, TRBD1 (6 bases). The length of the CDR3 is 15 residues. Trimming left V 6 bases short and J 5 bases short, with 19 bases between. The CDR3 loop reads CASSQVQGYRETQYF. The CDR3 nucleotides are TGTGCCAGCAGCCAAGTGCAGGGGTATAGGGAGACCCAGTACTTC.

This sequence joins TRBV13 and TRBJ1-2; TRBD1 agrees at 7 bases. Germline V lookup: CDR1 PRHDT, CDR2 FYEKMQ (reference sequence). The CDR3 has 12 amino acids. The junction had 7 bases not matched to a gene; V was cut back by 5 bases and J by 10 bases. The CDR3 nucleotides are TGTGCCAGCAGCGCGGGGACAGTCGACTACACCTTC. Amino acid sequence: CASSAGTVDYTF.

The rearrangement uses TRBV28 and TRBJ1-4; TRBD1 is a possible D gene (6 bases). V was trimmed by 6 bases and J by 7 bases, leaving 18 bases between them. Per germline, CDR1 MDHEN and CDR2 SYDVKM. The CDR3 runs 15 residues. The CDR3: CASSTHGGPFEKLFF. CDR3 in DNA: TGTGCCAGCAGCACCCACGGGGGGCCTTTTGAAAAACTGTTTTTT.

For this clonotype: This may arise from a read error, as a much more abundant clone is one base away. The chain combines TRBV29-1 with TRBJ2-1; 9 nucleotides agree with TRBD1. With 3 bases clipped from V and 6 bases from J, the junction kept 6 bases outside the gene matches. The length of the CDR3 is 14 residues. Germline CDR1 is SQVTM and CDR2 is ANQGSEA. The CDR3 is CSVEFGTGLNEQFF. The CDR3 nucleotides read TGCAGCGTTGAGTTTGGGACAGGGCTCAATGAGCAGTTCTTC.

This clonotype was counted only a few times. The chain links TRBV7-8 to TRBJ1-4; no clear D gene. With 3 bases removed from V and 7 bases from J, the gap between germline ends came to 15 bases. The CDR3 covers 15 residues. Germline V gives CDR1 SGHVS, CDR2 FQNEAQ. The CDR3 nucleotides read TGTGCCAGCAGCTTGTATTCCGGGTCTGGTGAAAAACTGTTTTTT. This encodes CASSLYSGSGEKLFF. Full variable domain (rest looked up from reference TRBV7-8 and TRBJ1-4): GAGVSQSPRYKVAKRGQDVALRCDPISGHVSLFWYQQALGQGPEFLTYFQNEAQLDKSGLPSDRFFAERPEGSVSTLKIQRTQQEDSAVYLCASSLYSGSGEKLFFGSGTQLSVL.